A selection of T cell receptor beta chains follows, all from one sample in a study of T cells in Graves' hyperthyroidism and ophthalmopathy. TCRdb recomputed calls from the multiplex PCR reads with MiXCR, one row per CDR3 protein. The table has nearly 600,000 distinct CDR3 sequences, roughly 13% seen once; the top ten hold roughly 6.2%. The sequencing sample was made of blood. All receptors derive from a woman in her twenties or thirties with Graves' hyperthyroidism that later progressed to Graves' ophthalmopathy. CDR3s include the opening cysteine and the closing phenylalanine or tryptophan. D genes are given only for firm matches. A clone size is listed for some rows: how often the clone was seen (once, few, many), or a class if it is expanded.

cdr3_aa cdr3_nt clone_size d_call j_call v_call
CSVGQGAINEQFF TGCAGCGTTGGACAGGGGGCAATAAATGAGCAGTTCTTC many TRBD1 TRBJ2-1 TRBV29-1
CASRADTSGGSYEQYF TGTGCCAGTAGGGCCGATACTAGCGGAGGATCCTACGAGCAGTACTTC many TRBD2 TRBJ2-7 TRBV19
CASRTSGRSSSYEQYF TGTGCCAGCAGGACTAGCGGGAGATCCAGCTCCTACGAGCAGTACTTC many TRBD2 TRBJ2-7 TRBV25-1
CASSQGHGTAEETQYF TGCGCCAGCAGCCAAGGCCATGGGACAGCCGAAGAGACCCAGTACTTC many TRBD1 TRBJ2-5 TRBV4-1
CASSQGEDEQYF TGCGCCAGCAGCCAAGGGGAGGACGAGCAGTACTTC few - TRBJ2-7 TRBV4-1
CASSSSGTSTDTQYF TGTGCCAGCAGCTCTAGCGGAACTAGCACAGATACGCAGTATTTT many TRBD2 TRBJ2-3 TRBV7-8
CASSQERPPKNGNTEAFF TGTGCCAGCAGCCAAGAGAGGCCTCCCAAAAACGGGAACACTGAAGCTTTCTTT many - TRBJ1-1 TRBV3-1
CAWTSSYNSPLHF TGTGCCTGGACCAGCTCCTATAATTCACCCCTCCACTTT few - TRBJ1-6 TRBV30
CASSLEWEAGRGPPDTQYF TGTGCCAGCAGCTTAGAGTGGGAGGCTGGCAGGGGGCCACCCGATACGCAGTATTTT many TRBD1 TRBJ2-3 TRBV11-2
CASTYATYEQYF TGTGCCAGCACCTACGCAACCTACGAGCAGTACTTC few - TRBJ2-7 TRBV28
CASSPWQETNEKLFF TGCGCCAGCAGCCCGTGGCAGGAAACTAATGAAAAACTGTTTTTT - - TRBJ1-4 TRBV4-1
CASSWGTSYEQYF TGTGCCAGCAGCTGGGGGACTTCCTACGAGCAGTACTTC many - TRBJ2-7 TRBV7-2
CATSDPSGSPLHF TGTGCCACCAGTGACCCTAGTGGGTCACCCCTCCACTTT many - TRBJ1-6 TRBV24-1
CASFKGGYSNQPQHF TGTGCCAGTTTCAAGGGTGGGTATAGCAATCAGCCCCAGCATTTT many - TRBJ1-5 TRBV19
CASEINGYTF TGTGCCTCAGAAATTAATGGCTACACCTTC many - TRBJ1-2 TRBV30
CASSPPTGSQPQHF TGTGCCAGTAGTCCCCCGACAGGGTCTCAGCCCCAGCATTTT many TRBD1 TRBJ1-5 TRBV19
CASSLEASGRVDTGELFF TGCGCCAGCAGCTTGGAAGCTAGCGGGAGGGTAGACACCGGGGAGCTGTTTTTT - TRBD2 TRBJ2-2 TRBV5-1
CASRRDPGGNTEAFF TGTGCCAGTCGCCGGGACCCAGGGGGTAACACTGAAGCTTTCTTT - TRBD1 TRBJ1-1 TRBV6-1
CSARDDGYTEAFF TGCAGTGCTAGAGATGACGGATACACTGAAGCTTTCTTT - - TRBJ1-1 TRBV20-1
CATSGGTGEQETQYF TGTGCCACCAGTGGGGGGACAGGGGAGCAAGAGACCCAGTACTTC many TRBD1 TRBJ2-5 TRBV24-1
CASGPFNSGTEAFF TGTGCTAGTGGTCCCTTCAACTCCGGGACAGAAGCTTTCTTT many - TRBJ1-1 TRBV12-5
CASSQDRGYTF TGTGCCAGCAGCCAAGATCGTGGCTACACCTTC many - TRBJ1-2 TRBV3-1
CASSTYSGGTPETQYF TGTGCCAGCAGTACGTATAGCGGGGGGACCCCGGAGACCCAGTACTTC many TRBD2 TRBJ2-5 TRBV27
CASSKQGVYTDTQYF TGTGCCAGCAGCAAACAGGGGGTCTACACAGATACGCAGTATTTT few TRBD1 TRBJ2-3 TRBV5-8
CATQASSYNEQFF TGTGCCACACAGGCAAGCTCCTACAATGAGCAGTTCTTC many - TRBJ2-1 TRBV27
CASSHRGLYNEQFF TGTGCCAGCAGCCACAGGGGTCTCTACAATGAGCAGTTCTTC many - TRBJ2-1 TRBV3-1